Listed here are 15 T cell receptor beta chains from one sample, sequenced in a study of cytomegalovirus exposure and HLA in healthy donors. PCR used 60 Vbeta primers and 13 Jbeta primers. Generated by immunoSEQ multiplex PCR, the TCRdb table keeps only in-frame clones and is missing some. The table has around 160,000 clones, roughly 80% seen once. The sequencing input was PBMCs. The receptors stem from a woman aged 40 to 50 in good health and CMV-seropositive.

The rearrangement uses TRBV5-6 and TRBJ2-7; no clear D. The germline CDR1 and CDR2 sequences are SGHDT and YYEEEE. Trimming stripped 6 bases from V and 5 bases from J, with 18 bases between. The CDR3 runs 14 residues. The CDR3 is CASTRQQSFHEQYF. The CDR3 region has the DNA TGTGCCAGCACACGACAACAGAGCTTCCACGAGCAGTACTTC.

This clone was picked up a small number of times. The CDR3 spells CASSEQGSSPLHF. The CDR3 DNA reads TGTGCCAGCAGTGAACAGGGGAGTTCACCCCTCCACTTT. This rearrangement joins TRBV6-1 to TRBJ1-6; D may be TRBD1 (6 bases). The CDR3 runs 13 residues. Per the germline V gene, CDR1 is MNHNS and CDR2 is SASEGT. The V end was cut by 2 bases, the J end by 9 bases, with 8 bases between.

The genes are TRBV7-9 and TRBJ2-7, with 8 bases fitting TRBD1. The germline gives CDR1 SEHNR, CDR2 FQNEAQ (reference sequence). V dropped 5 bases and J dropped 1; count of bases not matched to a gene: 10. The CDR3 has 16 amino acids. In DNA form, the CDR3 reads TGTGCCAGCAGCCGCGTCGGCAGGGGGCCATCCTACGAGCAGTACTTC. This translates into CASSRVGRGPSYEQYF.

Here the CDR3 reads CASRPPLGGGGELFF. The CDR3 region has the DNA TGTGCCAGCAGACCACCCCTTGGCGGGGGCGGGGAGCTGTTTTTT. The rearrangement joins TRBV6-5 to TRBJ2-2, with TRBD2 matching 7 bases. V shed 6 bases and J 7 bases; nucleotides not matched to a gene: 11. The germline V gene has CDR1 MNHEY and CDR2 SVGAGI. CDR3 length: 15 residues.

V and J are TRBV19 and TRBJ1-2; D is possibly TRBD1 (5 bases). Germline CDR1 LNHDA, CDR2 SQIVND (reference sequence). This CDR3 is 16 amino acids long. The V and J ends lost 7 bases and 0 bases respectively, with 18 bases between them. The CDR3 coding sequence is TGTGCCAGTACCGCGGGGGGGGTGCCGACTAACTATGGCTACACCTTC. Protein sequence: CASTAGGVPTNYGYTF.

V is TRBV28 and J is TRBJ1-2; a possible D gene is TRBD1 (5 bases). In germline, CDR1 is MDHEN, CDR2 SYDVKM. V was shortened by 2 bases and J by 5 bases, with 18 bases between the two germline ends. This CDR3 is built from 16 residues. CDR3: CASSLVVGAGGYGYTF. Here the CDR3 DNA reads TGTGCCAGCAGTTTAGTGGTTGGGGCCGGGGGTTATGGCTACACCTTC.

The CDR3 region has the DNA TGTGCCAGCAGCGGGCGTGTAGCGGGGGGGTATAACATTCAGTACTTC. Protein product: CASSGRVAGGYNIQYF. The chain joins TRBV4-2 to TRBJ2-4; 11 nucleotides match TRBD2. V dropped 5 bases and J dropped 7; count of bases not matched to a gene: 10. In germline, CDR1 is LGHNA, CDR2 YNFKEQ. The CDR3 totals 16 residues.

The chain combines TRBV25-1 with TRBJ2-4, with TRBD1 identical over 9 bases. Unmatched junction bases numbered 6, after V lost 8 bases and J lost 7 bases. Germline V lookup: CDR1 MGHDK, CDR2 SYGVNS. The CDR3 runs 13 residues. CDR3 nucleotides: TGTGCCAGCTCCACAGGGGGCTTGAACATTCAGTACTTC. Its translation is CASSTGGLNIQYF.

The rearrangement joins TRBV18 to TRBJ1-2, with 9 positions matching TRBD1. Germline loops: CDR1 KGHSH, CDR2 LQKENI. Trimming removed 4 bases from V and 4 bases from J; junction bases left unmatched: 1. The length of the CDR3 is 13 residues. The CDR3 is CASSQGQGYGYTF. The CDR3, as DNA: TGTGCCAGCTCACAGGGACAGGGCTATGGCTACACCTTC. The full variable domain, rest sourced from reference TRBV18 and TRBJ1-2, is NAGVMQNPRHLVRRRGQEARLRCSPMKGHSHVYWYRQLPEEGLKFMVYLQKENIIDESGMPKERFSAEFPKEGPSILRIQQVVRGDSAAYFCASSQGQGYGYTFGSGTRLTVV.

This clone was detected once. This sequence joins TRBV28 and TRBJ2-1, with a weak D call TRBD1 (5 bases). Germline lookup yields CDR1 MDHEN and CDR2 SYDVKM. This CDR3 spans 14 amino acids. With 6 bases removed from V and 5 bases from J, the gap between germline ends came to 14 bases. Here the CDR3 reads CASRTETGDNEQFF. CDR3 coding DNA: TGTGCCAGCAGGACAGAGACGGGCGACAATGAGCAGTTCTTC.

The CDR3 DNA is TGTGCCAGCAGTTGGATAGCGGGGGTGAATGAGCAGTTCTTC. Translating gives CASSWIAGVNEQFF. The V and J genes are TRBV27 and TRBJ2-1, with 9 bases aligning to TRBD2. Germline assignment: CDR1 MNHEY and CDR2 SMNVEV (reference sequence). The CDR3 runs 14 residues. The V gene end was trimmed by 4 bases and the J gene end by 7 bases; junction bases not matched to a gene: 5.

The DNA for the CDR3 is TGTGCCAGCAGCCAGGGACAGGGGAAGGCTGGCTACACCTTC. Its translation is CASSQGQGKAGYTF. This chain connects TRBV14 to TRBJ1-2, with 10 bases aligning to TRBD1. The germline V gene encodes CDR1 SGHDN and CDR2 FVKESK. The CDR3 covers 14 residues. Losses at the gene ends were 3 bases for V and 7 bases for J; bases not matched to a gene: 5.

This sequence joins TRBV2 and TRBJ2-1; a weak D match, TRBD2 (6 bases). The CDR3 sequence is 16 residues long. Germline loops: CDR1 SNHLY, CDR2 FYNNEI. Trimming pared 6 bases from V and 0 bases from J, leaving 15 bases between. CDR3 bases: TGTGCCAGCAGGCCGGGCGGGGCGAGCTCCTACAATGAGCAGTTCTTC. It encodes CASRPGGASSYNEQFF.

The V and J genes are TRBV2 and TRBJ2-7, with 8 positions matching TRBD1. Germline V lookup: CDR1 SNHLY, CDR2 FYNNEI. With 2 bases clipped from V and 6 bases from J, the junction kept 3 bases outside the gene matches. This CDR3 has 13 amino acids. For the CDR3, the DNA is TGTGCCAGCAGTGAACAGGGGGCAGGCGAGCAGTACTTC. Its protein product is CASSEQGAGEQYF.

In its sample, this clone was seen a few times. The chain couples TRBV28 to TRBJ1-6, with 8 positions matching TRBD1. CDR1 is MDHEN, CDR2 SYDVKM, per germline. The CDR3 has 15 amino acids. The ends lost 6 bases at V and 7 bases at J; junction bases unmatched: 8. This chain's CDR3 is CASREGRTGNSPLHF. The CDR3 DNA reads TGTGCCAGCAGAGAGGGGAGGACAGGGAATTCACCCCTCCACTTT.